Shown below are 31 T cell receptor beta chains from a single sample sequenced in a study of T cell responses to AZD1222 COVID-19 vaccine. Sequencing was performed with immunoSEQ multiplex PCR; in TCRdb, only in-frame clones are kept and a portion is missing. This repertoire shows around 78,000 clones, 90% found once; its top ten account for more than 4%. Sequences were derived from peripheral blood, sampled on day 0 of AZD1222 vaccination. These receptors were obtained from an adult in good health.

V usage is TRBV6-6 and J usage is TRBJ2-3; 10 bases are a match to TRBD2. This CDR3 is built from 15 residues. The V segment lost 2 bases and the J segment 4 bases; nucleotides outside the gene matches: 3. CDR1 and CDR2 from the germline V gene are MNHNY and SVGAGI (reference sequence). In DNA, the CDR3 is TGTGCCAGCAGTTACAACCTAGCGGGGGCAGATACGCAGTATTTT. Translated, it gives CASSYNLAGADTQYF.

V usage is TRBV6-5 and J usage is TRBJ2-1; D remains unclear. This CDR3 comprises 10 residues. V was cut by 6 bases and J by 3 bases, with 0 bases left in between. Germline V gives CDR1 MNHEY, CDR2 SVGAGI. The CDR3: CASSYNEQFF. CDR3 DNA sequence: TGTGCCAGCAGCTACAATGAGCAGTTCTTC.

The chain uses TRBV6-5 and TRBJ2-1; the D is unclear. CDR3 size: 12 residues. The V end lost 8 bases, the J end lost 2 bases, and 7 bases lay between the germline ends. The V gene's germline CDR1 is MNHEY and CDR2 SVGAGI. The CDR3 DNA reads as TGTGCCAGCGCCCCAGCCTACAATGAGCAGTTCTTC. The encoded protein is CASAPAYNEQFF.

The chain carries TRBV11-3 and TRBJ2-3; D possibly corresponds to TRBD1 (6 bases). V lost 4 bases and J lost 1, with 9 bases in between. This CDR3 region has 14 residues. Germline V CDR1 and CDR2: SGHNT, YENEEA. CDR3 sequence (DNA): TGTGCCAGCAGCTCCCGACAGGGCACAGATACGCAGTATTTT. Encoded protein: CASSSRQGTDTQYF.

The genes are TRBV12-3 or TRBV12-4 and TRBJ1-2; 7 positions agree with TRBD1. The CDR3 loop spans 13 amino acids. The V segment lost 3 bases and the J segment 5 bases; nucleotides outside the gene matches: 3. The DNA for the CDR3 is TGTGCCAGCAGTTTGCAACAGGGGTATGGCTACACCTTC. As protein: CASSLQQGYGYTF.

The gene calls are TRBV5-5 and TRBJ2-7; 8 positions match TRBD1. The CDR3 covers 14 residues. The ends lost 4 bases at V and 2 bases at J; junction bases unmatched: 5. Germline V gene sequence: CDR1 SGHKS, CDR2 YYEKEE (reference sequence). The CDR3 is CASSPRQGTYEQYF. CDR3 in DNA: TGTGCCAGCAGCCCCCGACAGGGGACCTACGAGCAGTACTTC.

The rearrangement uses TRBV27 and TRBJ2-3, with 8 bases lining up with TRBD2. V lost 3 bases and J lost 5; bases outside the gene matches: 4. The CDR3 is 14 amino acids. Germline CDR1 is MNHEY and CDR2 is SMNVEV (reference sequence). The CDR3 DNA is TGTGCCAGCAGTTTGGGACTAGTCGGAGATACGCAGTATTTT. As protein: CASSLGLVGDTQYF.

The chain uses TRBV6-1 and TRBJ2-1; D remains unclear. V gave up 3 bases and J gave up 5 bases, with 11 bases separating them. Germline loops: CDR1 MNHNS, CDR2 SASEGT. CDR3 length equals 14 residues. CDR3 sequence: CASSDLVLNNEQFF. As DNA, the CDR3 is TGTGCCAGCAGTGACCTAGTACTTAACAATGAGCAGTTCTTC.

The chain couples TRBV6-5 to TRBJ1-2, with D unclear. Germline V lookup: CDR1 MNHEY, CDR2 SVGAGI. This CDR3 comprises 13 residues. V lost 7 bases and J lost 7, with 16 bases in between. The CDR3 spells CASTEGFYGGYTF. The CDR3 nucleotides are TGTGCCAGCACGGAGGGATTTTACGGTGGCTACACCTTC.

Concerning this clone: The junction and the germline gene differ at one end; a read error may be behind it. The gene calls are TRBV3-1 (or the pseudogene TRBV3-2) and TRBJ1-1; 7 bases align to TRBD1. CDR3 length: 14 residues. Per germline, CDR1 LGHDT and CDR2 YNNKEL (reference sequence). The chain's CDR3 is CASSRHRGNNEAFF. For the CDR3, the DNA is TGTGCCAGCAGCCGTCACAGGGGTAACAATGAAGCTTTCTTT.

The rearrangement uses TRBV7-9 and TRBJ1-1, with a weak D call TRBD1 (5 bases). Germline V gene lookup returns CDR1 SEHNR and CDR2 FQNEAQ (reference sequence). The CDR3 is made up of 13 amino acids. Trimming removed 4 bases at V and 5 bases at J, with 11 bases between. The CDR3 spells CASSSWGKTEAFF. The CDR3 DNA reads as TGTGCCAGCAGCTCCTGGGGGAAAACTGAAGCTTTCTTT.

The chain links TRBV6-6 to TRBJ1-1; D call uncertain. Germline V gene sequence: CDR1 MNHNY, CDR2 SVGAGI (reference sequence). The CDR3 consists of 12 residues. V was trimmed by 5 bases and J by 3 bases, leaving 7 bases between them. The CDR3 loop is CASSTPDTEAFF. DNA for the CDR3: TGTGCCAGCAGTACGCCCGACACTGAAGCTTTCTTT.

This clone was detected a few times. The chain joins TRBV29-1 to TRBJ1-1, with a tentative D call TRBD1 (6 bases). Germline CDR1 SQVTM, CDR2 ANQGSEA. Trimming pared 7 bases from V and 4 bases from J, leaving 19 bases between. The CDR3 extends over 14 amino acids. Here the CDR3 reads CSGRTVLGGTEAFF. The CDR3 region has the DNA TGCAGCGGCAGGACAGTCCTGGGAGGCACTGAAGCTTTCTTT. Looking up the rest from reference TRBV29-1 and TRBJ1-1 gives the full variable domain: SAVISQKPSRDICQRGTSLTIQCQVDSQVTMMFWYRQQPGQSLTLIATANQGSEATYESGFVIDKFPISRPNLTFSTLTVSNMSPEDSSIYLCSGRTVLGGTEAFFGQGTRLTVV.

The J gene is TRBJ2-7, the V gene TRBV13; D gene unclear. CDR1 is PRHDT and CDR2 is FYEKMQ in the germline V gene (reference sequence). This CDR3 spans 14 amino acids. V lost 0 bases and J lost 2, with 8 bases in between. The CDR3 coding sequence is TGTGCCAGCAGCTTAGGTAAGGGCCCCTACGAGCAGTACTTC. This sequence encodes CASSLGKGPYEQYF.

The rearrangement joins TRBV11-2 to TRBJ2-5; no reliable D call. From germline, CDR1 is SGHAT and CDR2 FQNNGV. The CDR3 runs 12 residues. V was cut by 3 bases and J by 4 bases, with 6 bases left in between. For the CDR3, the DNA is TGTGCCAGCAGCTTGAATGGAGAGACCCAGTACTTC. Protein product: CASSLNGETQYF.

This chain uses TRBV6-5 with TRBJ1-5; weak D call: TRBD1 (5 bases). V was pared by 6 bases and J by 6 bases, with 12 bases between. CDR1 MNHEY and CDR2 SVGAGI come from the germline V gene. This CDR3 is built from 13 residues. DNA of the CDR3: TGTGCCAGCAGCGGGGGGTTGGGTCAGCCCCAGCATTTT. This gives the protein CASSGGLGQPQHF.

The rearrangement uses TRBV6-5 and TRBJ1-1; TRBD1 is a possible D gene (5 bases). There are 15 residues in the CDR3. CDR1 is MNHEY and CDR2 is SVGAGI in the germline V gene. Trimming took off 6 bases at V and 2 bases at J, with 16 bases between the two ends. The CDR3 here is CASRSTDGANTEAFF. The CDR3 DNA sequence: TGTGCCAGCAGGTCCACCGACGGGGCCAACACTGAAGCTTTCTTT.

The CDR3 spells CASSHRGMNTEAFF. The CDR3 coding sequence is TGTGCCAGTAGCCACAGGGGGATGAACACTGAAGCTTTCTTT. The chain uses TRBV19 and TRBJ1-1, with 8 positions matching TRBD1. Germline V CDR1 and CDR2: LNHDA, SQIVND (reference sequence). Trimming took 6 bases from V and 0 from J; bases not matched to a gene: 3. The CDR3 runs 14 residues.

V and J are TRBV18 and TRBJ1-5; D might be TRBD1 (6 bases). CDR1 is KGHSH, CDR2 LQKENI, per germline. The CDR3 has 15 residues. The ends were cut back, 4 bases at V and 4 bases at J, with 14 bases in the middle. CDR3 sequence reads: CASSRRITGNQPQHF. The CDR3, as DNA: TGTGCCAGCTCACGACGAATTACAGGGAATCAGCCCCAGCATTTT.

This clone was seen a single time. The chain couples TRBV5-1 to TRBJ1-1; D may be TRBD1 (5 bases). This CDR3 region has 18 residues. The ends were cut back, 4 bases at V and 1 base at J, with 23 bases in the middle. Looked up from germline, CDR1 is SGHRS and CDR2 is YFSETQ. In nucleotides, the CDR3 is TGCGCCAGCAGCGCCACGCTAGTCGGGGGGGAGGAGAACACTGAAGCTTTCTTT. It encodes CASSATLVGGEENTEAFF.

The chain carries TRBV6-2 or TRBV6-3 and TRBJ1-1; no firm D call. The CDR3 totals 14 residues. The germline V gene has CDR1 MNHEY and CDR2 SVGEGT. Trimming left V 0 bases short and J 3 bases short, with 8 bases between. In DNA form, the CDR3 reads TGTGCCAGCAGTTACTCGTTCGGAGACACTGAAGCTTTCTTT. Amino acid sequence: CASSYSFGDTEAFF.

V and J are TRBV7-2 and TRBJ2-1, with 8 nucleotides matching TRBD2. Trimming cost V 0 bases and J 8 bases; bases outside gene matches: 6. Germline CDR1 and CDR2: SGHTA and FQGNSA. This CDR3 is 15 amino acids long. CDR3 residues: CASSLAAGAIHEQFF. Here the CDR3 DNA reads TGTGCCAGCAGCTTAGCAGCGGGAGCTATCCATGAGCAGTTCTTC.

The genes are TRBV20-1 and TRBJ2-5, with D possibly being TRBD1 or TRBD2 (5 bases each). This CDR3 region has 14 residues. Trimming removed 3 bases at V and 5 bases at J, with 16 bases between. Germline values: CDR1 DFQATT, CDR2 SNEGSKA (reference sequence). Here the CDR3 DNA reads TGCAGTGCTAGTATACCGGGGACCCTTGAGACCCAGTACTTC. This codes for CSASIPGTLETQYF.

The chain employs TRBV11-3 and TRBJ2-3, with no clear D. Germline CDR1 SGHNT, CDR2 YENEEA. This CDR3 region has 14 residues. Trimming left V 2 bases short and J 6 bases short, with 12 bases between. CDR3: CASSLSRASDTQYF. The DNA of the CDR3 is TGTGCCAGCAGCTTAAGCCGAGCATCCGATACGCAGTATTTT. The full variable domain, with the rest looked up from reference TRBV11-3 and TRBJ2-3, is EAGVVQSPRYKIIEKKQPVAFWCNPISGHNTLYWYLQNLGQGPELLIRYENEEAVDDSQLPKDRFSAERLKGVDSTLKIQPAELGDSAVYLCASSLSRASDTQYFGPGTRLTVL.

The chain recombines TRBV24-1 with TRBJ2-1, with 9 bases fitting TRBD1. The germline V gene has CDR1 KGHDR and CDR2 SFDVKD. Germline trimming cut 0 bases from V and 3 bases from J; bases unmatched to any gene: 5. The CDR3 has 17 amino acids. CDR3 sequence (DNA): TGTGCCACCAGTGATTTGGGACAGGGGCCATTCTACAATGAGCAGTTCTTC. Translation: CATSDLGQGPFYNEQFF.

The chain employs TRBV7-2 and TRBJ2-1, with 7 bases identical to TRBD2. Per the germline V gene, CDR1 is SGHTA and CDR2 is FQGNSA. CDR3 length: 16 residues. Trimming at V came to 5 bases and at J to 6 bases, leaving 13 bases not matched to a gene. The CDR3 region has the DNA TGTGCCAGCAGCACAGACCGGGACTACGGCTCCAATGAGCAGTTCTTC. Translating gives CASSTDRDYGSNEQFF. The whole variable domain, filled in from reference TRBV7-2 and TRBJ2-1, reads GAGVSQSPSNKVTEKGKDVELRCDPISGHTALYWYRQSLGQGLEFLIYFQGNSAPDKSGLPSDRFSAERTGGSVSTLTIQRTQQEDSAVYLCASSTDRDYGSNEQFFGPGTRLTVL.

For the CDR3, the DNA is TGTGCCAGCAGTTGGGACAGGACAAAACTGTTTTTT. This sequence encodes CASSWDRTKLFF. The chain couples TRBV6-5 to TRBJ1-4; 8 positions match TRBD1. The length of the CDR3 is 12 residues. After removal of 4 bases from V and 10 bases from J, the junction contained 2 bases not matched to a gene. Germline CDR1 and CDR2: MNHEY and SVGAGI.

This chain joins TRBV5-4 and TRBJ2-7; 10 bases align to TRBD1. Germline-derived CDR1 and CDR2 are SGHNT and YYREEE (reference sequence). The CDR3 spans 14 residues. V dropped 6 bases and J dropped 2; count of bases not matched to a gene: 5. The CDR3: CASTPGQGPYEQYF. CDR3 nucleotides: TGTGCCAGCACCCCGGGACAGGGGCCCTACGAGCAGTACTTC.

This clone has only a few counts. This chain links TRBV24-1 with TRBJ2-5; the D gene could be TRBD1 or TRBD2 (6 bases each). The germline CDR1 and CDR2 sequences are KGHDR and SFDVKD. V gave up 3 bases and J gave up 4 bases, with 14 bases separating them. This CDR3 comprises 15 residues. Written as DNA, the CDR3 is TGTGCCACCAGTGATGCCTTGGAGGGGGGAGAGACCCAGTACTTC. It yields the protein CATSDALEGGETQYF.

This chain connects TRBV10-3 to TRBJ1-3; TRBD1 matches 7 bases. This CDR3 has 14 residues. The ends lost 10 bases at V and 2 bases at J; junction bases unmatched: 8. CDR1 is ENHRY, CDR2 SYGVKD, per germline. The chain's CDR3 is CATESGTAGNTIYF. CDR3 nucleotide sequence: TGTGCCACCGAATCTGGGACAGCTGGAAACACCATATATTTT.

The genes are TRBV13 and TRBJ2-1; 8 bases fit TRBD2. Germline CDR1 reads PRHDT; CDR2 reads FYEKMQ (reference sequence). The CDR3 length is 16 residues. The J segment lost 10 bases and the V segment lost 5 bases, leaving 16 bases of the junction unmatched. CDR3 loop: CASSAPGTRARQEQFF. The DNA of the CDR3 is TGTGCCAGCAGCGCTCCCGGGACTAGGGCTCGGCAAGAGCAGTTCTTC. Based on the CDR3 plus reference TRBV13 and TRBJ2-1, the full variable domain is AAGVIQSPRHLIKEKRETATLKCYPIPRHDTVYWYQQGPGQDPQFLISFYEKMQSDKGSIPDRFSAQQFSDYHSELNMSSLELGDSALYFCASSAPGTRARQEQFFGPGTRLTVL.